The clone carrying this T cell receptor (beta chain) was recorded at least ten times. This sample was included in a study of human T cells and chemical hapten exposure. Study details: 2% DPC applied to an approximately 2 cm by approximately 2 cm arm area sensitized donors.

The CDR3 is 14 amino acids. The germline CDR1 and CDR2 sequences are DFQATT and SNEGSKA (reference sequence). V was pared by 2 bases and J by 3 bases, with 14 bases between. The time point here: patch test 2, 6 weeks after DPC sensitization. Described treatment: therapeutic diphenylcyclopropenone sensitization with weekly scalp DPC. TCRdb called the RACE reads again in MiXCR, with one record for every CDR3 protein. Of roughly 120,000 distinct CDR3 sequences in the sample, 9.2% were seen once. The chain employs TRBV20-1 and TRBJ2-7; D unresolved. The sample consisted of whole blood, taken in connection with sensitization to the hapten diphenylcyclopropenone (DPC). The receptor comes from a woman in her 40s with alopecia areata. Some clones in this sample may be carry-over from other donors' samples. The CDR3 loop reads CSARPQVTVYEQYF. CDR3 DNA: TGCAGTGCTAGACCCCAGGTGACCGTCTACGAGCAGTACTTC.